This T cell receptor (beta chain) was identified in a study of read filtering for tumor transcriptome and immune sequencing. Trimming pared 11 bases from V and 0 bases from J, leaving 13 bases between. The length of the CDR3 is 14 residues. Germline V CDR1 and CDR2: MNHEY, SVGAGI. This library used approximately 0.4 ug RNA and molecular barcoded adaptors spanning alpha/delta and beta/gamma chains. TCRdb re-analysed the reads in MiXCR, keeping a single row per CDR3 protein. The table lists more than 100,000 distinct CDR3 sequences, 10% to 15% of them singletons. This clonotype was detected many times. V gene TRBV6-5 combines with J gene TRBJ1-4, with D uncertain. Sequenced sample: a population of CD138-negative cells sorted from bone marrow. This clonotype was sampled from a donor at least 40 years old with multiple myeloma. The CDR3: CASRSASTNEKLFF. Written as DNA, the CDR3 is TGTGCCTCCAGGTCGGCCTCAACTAATGAAAAACTGTTTTTT.